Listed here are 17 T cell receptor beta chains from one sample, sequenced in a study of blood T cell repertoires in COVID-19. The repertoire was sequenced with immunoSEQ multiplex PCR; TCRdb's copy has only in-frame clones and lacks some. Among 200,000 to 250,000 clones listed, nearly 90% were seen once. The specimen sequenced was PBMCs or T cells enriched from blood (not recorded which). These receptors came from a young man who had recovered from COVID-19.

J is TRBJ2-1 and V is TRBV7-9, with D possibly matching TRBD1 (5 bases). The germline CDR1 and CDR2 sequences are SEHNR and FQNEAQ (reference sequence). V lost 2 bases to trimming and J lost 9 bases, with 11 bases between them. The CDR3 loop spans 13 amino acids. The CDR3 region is CASSLQGQGEQFF. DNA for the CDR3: TGTGCCAGCAGCTTACAGGGCCAAGGTGAGCAGTTCTTC. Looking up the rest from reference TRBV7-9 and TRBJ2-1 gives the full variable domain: DTGVSQNPRHKITKRGQNVTFRCDPISEHNRLYWYRQTLGQGPEFLTYFQNEAQLEKSRLLSDRFSAERPKGSFSTLEIQRTEQGDSAMYLCASSLQGQGEQFFGPGTRLTVL.

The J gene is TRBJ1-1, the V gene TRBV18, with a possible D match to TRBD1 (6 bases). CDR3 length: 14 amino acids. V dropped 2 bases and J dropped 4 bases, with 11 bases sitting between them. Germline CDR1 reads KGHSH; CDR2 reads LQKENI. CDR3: CASSPMGAGTEAFF. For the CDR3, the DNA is TGTGCCAGCTCACCAATGGGGGCCGGCACTGAAGCTTTCTTT.

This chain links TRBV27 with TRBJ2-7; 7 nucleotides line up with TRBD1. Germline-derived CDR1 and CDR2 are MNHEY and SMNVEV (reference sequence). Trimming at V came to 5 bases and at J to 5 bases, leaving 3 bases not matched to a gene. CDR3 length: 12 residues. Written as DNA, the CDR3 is TGTGCCAGCAGTACAGGGGTGGACGAGCAGTACTTC. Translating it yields CASSTGVDEQYF.

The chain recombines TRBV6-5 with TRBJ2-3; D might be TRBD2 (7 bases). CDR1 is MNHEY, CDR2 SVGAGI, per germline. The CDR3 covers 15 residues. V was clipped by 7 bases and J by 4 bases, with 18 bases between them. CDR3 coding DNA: TGTGCCAGCAACCCCGAGGGGGGGCGAGCAGATACGCAGTATTTT. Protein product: CASNPEGGRADTQYF.

The CDR3 loop reads CASSSPTGGYTF. The CDR3 DNA reads TGTGCCAGCTCCAGCCCGACAGGTGGCTACACCTTC. This chain uses TRBV28 with TRBJ1-2, with a weak D call TRBD1 (6 bases). The CDR3 is made up of 12 amino acids. Germline V CDR1 and CDR2: MDHEN, SYDVKM. Trimming took off 8 bases at V and 7 bases at J, with 14 bases between the two ends.

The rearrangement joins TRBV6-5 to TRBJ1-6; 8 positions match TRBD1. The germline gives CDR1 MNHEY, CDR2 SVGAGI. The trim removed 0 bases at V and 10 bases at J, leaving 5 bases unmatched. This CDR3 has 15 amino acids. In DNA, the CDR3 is TGTGCCAGCAGTTACTCTGGACAGGGTGAATCACCCCTCCACTTT. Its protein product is CASSYSGQGESPLHF.

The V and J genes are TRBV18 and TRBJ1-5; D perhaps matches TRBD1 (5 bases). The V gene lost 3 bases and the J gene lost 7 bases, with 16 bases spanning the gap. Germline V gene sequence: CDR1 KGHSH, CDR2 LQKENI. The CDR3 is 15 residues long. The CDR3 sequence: CASSPSVGGGQPQHF. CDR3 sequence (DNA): TGTGCCAGCTCACCGAGCGTGGGGGGGGGACAGCCCCAGCATTTT.

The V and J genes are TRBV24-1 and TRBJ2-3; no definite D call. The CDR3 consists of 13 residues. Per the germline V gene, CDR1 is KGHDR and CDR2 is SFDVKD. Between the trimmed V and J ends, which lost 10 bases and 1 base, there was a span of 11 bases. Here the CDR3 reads CATRSMGTDTQYF. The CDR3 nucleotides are TGTGCCACACGGAGTATGGGCACAGATACGCAGTATTTT.

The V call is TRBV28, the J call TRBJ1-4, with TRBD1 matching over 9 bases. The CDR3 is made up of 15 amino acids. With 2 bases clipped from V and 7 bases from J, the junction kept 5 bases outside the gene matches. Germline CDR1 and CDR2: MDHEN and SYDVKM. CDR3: CASSLGGTGSEKLFF. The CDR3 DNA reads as TGTGCCAGCAGTTTAGGAGGGACAGGGAGTGAAAAACTGTTTTTT.

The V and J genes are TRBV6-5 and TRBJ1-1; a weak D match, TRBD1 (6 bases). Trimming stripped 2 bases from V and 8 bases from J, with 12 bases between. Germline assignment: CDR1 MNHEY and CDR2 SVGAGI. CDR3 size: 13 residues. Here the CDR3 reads CASSYPSGTEAFF. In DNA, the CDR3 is TGTGCCAGCAGTTACCCTTCCGGGACAGAAGCTTTCTTT.

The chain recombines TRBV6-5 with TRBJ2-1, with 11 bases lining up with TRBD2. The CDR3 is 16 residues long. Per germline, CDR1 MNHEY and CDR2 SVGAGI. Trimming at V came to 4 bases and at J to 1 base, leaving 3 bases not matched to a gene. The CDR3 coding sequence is TGTGCCAGCAGTTCACGACTAGCGGGATCCTACAATGAGCAGTTCTTC. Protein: CASSSRLAGSYNEQFF.

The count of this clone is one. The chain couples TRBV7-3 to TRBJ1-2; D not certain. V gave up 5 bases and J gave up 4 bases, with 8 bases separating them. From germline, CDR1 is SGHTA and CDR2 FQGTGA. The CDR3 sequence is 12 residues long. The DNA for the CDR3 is TGTGCCAGCAGCCAGGAGGGCTATGGCTACACCTTC. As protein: CASSQEGYGYTF.

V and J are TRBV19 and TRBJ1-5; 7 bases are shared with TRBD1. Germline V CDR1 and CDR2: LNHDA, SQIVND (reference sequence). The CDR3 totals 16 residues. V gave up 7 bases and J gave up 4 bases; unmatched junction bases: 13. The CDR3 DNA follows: TGTGCCAGTAACAACAGGGGATCCTCCCAAAATCAGCCCCAGCATTTT. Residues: CASNNRGSSQNQPQHF.

The CDR3 here is CASRMEGPGELFF. The CDR3 bases are TGTGCCAGCAGGATGGAGGGCCCCGGGGAGCTGTTTTTT. The chain combines TRBV5-6 with TRBJ2-2; tentative D call: TRBD2 (6 bases). The CDR3 sequence is 13 residues long. Trimming left V 5 bases short and J 6 bases short, with 11 bases between. Germline CDR1 is SGHDT and CDR2 is YYEEEE. The full variable domain, its missing parts supplied by reference TRBV5-6 and TRBJ2-2, is DAGVTQSPTHLIKTRGQQVTLRCSPKSGHDTVSWYQQALGQGPQFIFQYYEEEERQRGNFPDRFSGHQFPNYSSELNVNALLLGDSALYLCASRMEGPGELFFGEGSRLTVL.

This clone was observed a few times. In nucleotides, the CDR3 is TGTGCCAGCAGTCCGGGAGTCAAAGAGACCCAGTACTTC. Translating it yields CASSPGVKETQYF. The chain employs TRBV12-3 or TRBV12-4 and TRBJ2-5; possible D gene TRBD2, 6 bases. This CDR3 region has 13 residues. Trimming removed 5 bases from V and 3 bases from J, with 10 bases in between.

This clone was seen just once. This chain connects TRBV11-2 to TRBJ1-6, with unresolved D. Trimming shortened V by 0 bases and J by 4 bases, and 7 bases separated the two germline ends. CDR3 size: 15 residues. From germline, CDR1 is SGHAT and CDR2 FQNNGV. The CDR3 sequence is CASSLEGSYNSPLHF. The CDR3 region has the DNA TGTGCCAGCAGCTTAGAGGGCAGTTATAATTCACCCCTCCACTTT.

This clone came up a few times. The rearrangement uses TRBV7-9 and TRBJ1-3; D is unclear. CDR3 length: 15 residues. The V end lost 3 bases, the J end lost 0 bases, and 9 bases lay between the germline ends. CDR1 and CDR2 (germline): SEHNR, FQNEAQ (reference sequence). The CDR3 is CASSLNRGSGNTIYF. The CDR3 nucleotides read TGTGCCAGCAGCTTGAATCGGGGCTCTGGAAACACCATATATTTT.